The T cell receptor beta chain under discussion was sequenced for a study of beta chain features in type 1 diabetes. At the level of the study: The study found patients and healthy donors alike in age, gender and cell yields. Findings and limits, study-wide: The study found moderately but significantly shorter TCRB CDR3s in all four CD4+ subsets of Type 1 diabetes patients. Equally in patients and controls, shorter templates might have been favored by PCR.

The CDR3 runs to 19 residues. Trimming left V 2 bases short and J 6 bases short, with 31 bases between. Germline loops: CDR1 GTSNPN, CDR2 SVGIG (reference sequence). Researchers reported sorting CD4+ naive, central memory, regulatory and stem cell-like memory cells via CD45RO/CCR7/CD25/CD127/CD95/CD27. As regards this clone: The antigen is not known.

The investigators reverse transcribed all of the isolated RNA, so they sequenced expressed TCRB transcripts. Here immunoSEQ multiplex PCR was the method, and the copy in TCRdb shows in-frame clones only, minus some. This sample has about 130,000 clones, with around a tenth found just once. The chain is built from TRBV30 and TRBJ1-2, with a weak D call TRBD1 (6 bases). Sequenced sample: central memory CD4+ T cells from blood. The TCR was taken from a man younger than 35 in good health. CDR3 bases: TGTGCCTGGAGTACAAATCTCCTCCGGACAGCAAAGGCGTTGGATGGCTACACCTTC. It translates to CAWSTNLLRTAKALDGYTF. Looking up the rest from reference TRBV30 and TRBJ1-2 gives the full variable domain: SQTIHQWPATLVQPVGSPLSLECTVEGTSNPNLYWYRQAAGRGLQLLFYSVGIGQISSEVPQNLSASRPQDRQFILSSKKLLLSDSGFYLCAWSTNLLRTAKALDGYTFGSGTRLTVV.